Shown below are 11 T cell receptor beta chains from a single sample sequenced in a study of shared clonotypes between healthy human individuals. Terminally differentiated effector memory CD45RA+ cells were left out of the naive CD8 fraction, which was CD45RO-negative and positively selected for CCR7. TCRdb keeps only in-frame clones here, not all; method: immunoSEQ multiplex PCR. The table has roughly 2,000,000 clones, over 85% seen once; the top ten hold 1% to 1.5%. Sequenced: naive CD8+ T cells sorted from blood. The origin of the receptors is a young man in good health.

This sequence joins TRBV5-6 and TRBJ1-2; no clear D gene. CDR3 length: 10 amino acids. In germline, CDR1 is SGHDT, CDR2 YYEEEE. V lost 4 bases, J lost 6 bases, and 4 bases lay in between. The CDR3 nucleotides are TGTGCCAGCAGCGAAAATGGCTACACCTTC. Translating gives CASSENGYTF.

The CDR3 coding sequence is TGTGCCAGCAGTGCACCCACCACGCTAGCGCACACAGATACGCAGTATTTT. The encoded protein is CASSAPTTLAHTDTQYF. The V gene is TRBV27, the J gene TRBJ2-3, with D tentatively TRBD2 (6 bases). Trimming took 5 bases from V and 2 from J, leaving 20 bases between them. The germline V gene has CDR1 MNHEY and CDR2 SMNVEV (reference sequence). This CDR3 has 17 amino acids.

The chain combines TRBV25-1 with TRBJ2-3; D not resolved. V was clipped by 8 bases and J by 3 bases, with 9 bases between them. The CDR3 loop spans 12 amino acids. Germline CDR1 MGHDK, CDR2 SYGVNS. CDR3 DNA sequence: TGTGCCAGCGGGTCAGCGACAGATACGCAGTATTTT. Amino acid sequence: CASGSATDTQYF.

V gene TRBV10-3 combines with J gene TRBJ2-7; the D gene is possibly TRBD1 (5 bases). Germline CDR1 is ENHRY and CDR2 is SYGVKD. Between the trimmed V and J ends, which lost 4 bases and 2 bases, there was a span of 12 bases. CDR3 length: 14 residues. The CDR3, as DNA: TGTGCCATCAGTGCGGAGACAGCAGCCTACGAGCAGTACTTC. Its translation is CAISAETAAYEQYF.

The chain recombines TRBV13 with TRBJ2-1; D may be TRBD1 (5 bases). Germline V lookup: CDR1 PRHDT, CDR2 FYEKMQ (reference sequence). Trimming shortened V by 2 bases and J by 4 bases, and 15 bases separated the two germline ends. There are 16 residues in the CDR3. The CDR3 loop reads CASSLFGAGQYNEQFF. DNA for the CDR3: TGTGCCAGCAGCTTATTTGGGGCAGGGCAGTACAATGAGCAGTTCTTC.

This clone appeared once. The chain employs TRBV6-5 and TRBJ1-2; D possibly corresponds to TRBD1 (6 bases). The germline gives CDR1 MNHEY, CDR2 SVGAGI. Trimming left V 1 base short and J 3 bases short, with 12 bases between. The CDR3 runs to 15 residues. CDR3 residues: CASSYFGGQDYGYTF. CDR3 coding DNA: TGTGCCAGCAGTTACTTTGGGGGGCAAGACTATGGCTACACCTTC.

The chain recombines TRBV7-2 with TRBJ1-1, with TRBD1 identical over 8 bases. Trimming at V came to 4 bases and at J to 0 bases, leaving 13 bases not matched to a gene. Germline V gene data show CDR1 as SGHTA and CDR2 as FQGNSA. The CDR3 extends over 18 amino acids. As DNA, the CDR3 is TGTGCCAGCAGCTCGCCCGACAGGGGCCTCCTCATGAACACTGAAGCTTTCTTT. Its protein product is CASSSPDRGLLMNTEAFF. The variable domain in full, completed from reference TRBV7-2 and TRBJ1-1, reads GAGVSQSPSNKVTEKGKDVELRCDPISGHTALYWYRQSLGQGLEFLIYFQGNSAPDKSGLPSDRFSAERTGGSVSTLTIQRTQQEDSAVYLCASSSPDRGLLMNTEAFFGQGTRLTVV.

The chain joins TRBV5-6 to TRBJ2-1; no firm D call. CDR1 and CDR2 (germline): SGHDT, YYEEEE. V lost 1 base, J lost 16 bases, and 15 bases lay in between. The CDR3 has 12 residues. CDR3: CASSLFSQPGFF. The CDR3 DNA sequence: TGTGCCAGCAGCTTGTTTTCGCAGCCTGGATTCTTC.

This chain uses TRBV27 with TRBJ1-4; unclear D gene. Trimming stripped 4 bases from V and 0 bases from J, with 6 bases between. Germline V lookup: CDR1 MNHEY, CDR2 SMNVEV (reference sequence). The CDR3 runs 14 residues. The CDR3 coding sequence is TGTGCCAGCAGTTCGGAACCAACTAATGAAAAACTGTTTTTT. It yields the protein CASSSEPTNEKLFF. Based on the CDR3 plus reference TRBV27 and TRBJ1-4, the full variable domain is EAQVTQNPRYLITVTGKKLTVTCSQNMNHEYMSWYRQDPGLGLRQIYYSMNVEVTDKGDVPEGYKVSRKEKRNFPLILESPSPNQTSLYFCASSSEPTNEKLFFGSGTQLSVL.

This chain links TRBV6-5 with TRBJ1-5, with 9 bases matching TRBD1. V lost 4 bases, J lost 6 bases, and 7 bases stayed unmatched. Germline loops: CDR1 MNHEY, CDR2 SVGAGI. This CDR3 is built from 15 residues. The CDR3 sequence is CASSFDRGTIQPQHF. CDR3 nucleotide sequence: TGTGCCAGCAGTTTCGACAGGGGGACGATTCAGCCCCAGCATTTT.

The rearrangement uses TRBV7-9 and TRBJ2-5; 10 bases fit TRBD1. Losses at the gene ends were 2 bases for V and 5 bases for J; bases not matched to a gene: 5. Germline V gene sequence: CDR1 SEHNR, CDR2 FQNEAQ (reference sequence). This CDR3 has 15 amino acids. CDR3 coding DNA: TGTGCCAGCAGCTTAAGACAGGGGGCGGTGGAGACCCAGTACTTC. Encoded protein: CASSLRQGAVETQYF.